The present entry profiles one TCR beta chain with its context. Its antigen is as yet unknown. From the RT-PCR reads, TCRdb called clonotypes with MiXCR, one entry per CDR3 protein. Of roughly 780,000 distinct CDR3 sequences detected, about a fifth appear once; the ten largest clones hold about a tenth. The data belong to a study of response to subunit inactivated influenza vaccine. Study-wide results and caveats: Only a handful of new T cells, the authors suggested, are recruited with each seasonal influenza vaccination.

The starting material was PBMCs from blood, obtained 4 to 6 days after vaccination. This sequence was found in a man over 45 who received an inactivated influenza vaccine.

CDR3 sequence reads: CASSPAGTISYEQYF. In nucleotides, the CDR3 is TGCGCCAGCAGCCCAGCCGGGACTATCTCCTACGAGCAGTACTTC. The chain couples TRBV4-1 to TRBJ2-7, with 7 bases aligning to TRBD2. This CDR3 region has 15 residues. Losses at the gene ends were 4 bases for V and 0 bases for J; bases not matched to a gene: 6. CDR1 MGHRA and CDR2 YSYEKL come from the germline V gene.